This is a list of T cell receptor beta chains from one sample in a study of shared clonotypes between healthy human individuals. TCRdb's copy holds only in-frame clones and misses some; the assay was immunoSEQ multiplex PCR. The data show about 480,000 clones, 60% to 80% seen once. Sequencing was carried out using PBMCs. These TCRs come from a woman aged 35 to 49 in good health. Some clones in this sample may be carry-over from other donors' samples. Both conserved end residues are part of each CDR3. The D gene is left open where the match is weak. Size is stated for part of the rows, as once, few or many counts, or as a class when the clone is expanded.

CDR3 DNA: TGTGCCAGTAGCCCGAAGAGGGGAGGGGTGAACACTGAAGCTTTCTTT; CDR3 protein: CASSPKRGGVNTEAFF; D gene: .; V gene: TRBV19; J gene: TRBJ1-1; CDR3 length: 16; clone size: .
CDR3 DNA: TGCGCCAGCAGCCAAGGGAGGGCCGGGCTCCACTATGGCTACACCTTC; CDR3 protein: CASSQGRAGLHYGYTF; D gene: .; V gene: TRBV4-1; J gene: TRBJ1-2; CDR3 length: 16; clone size: once
CDR3 DNA: TGCAGTGCAGCTAGCAATCAGCCCCAGCATTTT; CDR3 protein: CSAASNQPQHF; D gene: .; V gene: TRBV20-1; J gene: TRBJ1-5; CDR3 length: 11; clone size: once
CDR3 DNA: TGTGCCAGCAGTTACGTACTAGCGGGAGGGCCGGATACGCAGTATTTT; CDR3 protein: CASSYVLAGGPDTQYF; D gene: TRBD2; V gene: TRBV6-6; J gene: TRBJ2-3; CDR3 length: 16; clone size: .
CDR3 DNA: TGTGCCAGCAGCAAAGAGGGGTTGGAGGGTAACACTGAAGCTTTCTTT; CDR3 protein: CASSKEGLEGNTEAFF; D gene: .; V gene: TRBV21-1; J gene: TRBJ1-1; CDR3 length: 16; clone size: .
CDR3 DNA: TGTGCCAGCAGCATCGAACAGGGGGCTAGCGACGAGCAGTACTTC; CDR3 protein: CASSIEQGASDEQYF; D gene: TRBD1; V gene: TRBV5-4; J gene: TRBJ2-7; CDR3 length: 15; clone size: .
CDR3 DNA: TGTGCCAGCAGCAAAGTATTAGCGGAAGCCTACGAGCAGTACTTC; CDR3 protein: CASSKVLAEAYEQYF; D gene: .; V gene: TRBV21-1; J gene: TRBJ2-7; CDR3 length: 15; clone size: once
CDR3 DNA: TGTGCCAGCAGCTTACTAGCGGGAGACTTCAATGAGCAGTTCTTC; CDR3 protein: CASSLLAGDFNEQFF; D gene: TRBD2; V gene: TRBV7-3; J gene: TRBJ2-1; CDR3 length: 15; clone size: .
CDR3 DNA: TGTGCCAGCAGTGACTCGGCTAGCGGGGGATACAATGAGCAGTTCTTC; CDR3 protein: CASSDSASGGYNEQFF; D gene: TRBD2; V gene: TRBV6-4; J gene: TRBJ2-1; CDR3 length: 16; clone size: few
CDR3 DNA: TGTGCCATCAGTGACCGGACAGCTGGAAACACCATATATTTT; CDR3 protein: CAISDRTAGNTIYF; D gene: .; V gene: TRBV10-3; J gene: TRBJ1-3; CDR3 length: 14; clone size: .
CDR3 DNA: TGTGCCATCAGGGCAAGGACAGATTATGGCTACACCTTC; CDR3 protein: CAIRARTDYGYTF; D gene: .; V gene: TRBV10-3; J gene: TRBJ1-2; CDR3 length: 13; clone size: .
CDR3 DNA: TGTGCCAGCAGTCGGACAGGCATTGGAAACACCATATATTTT; CDR3 protein: CASSRTGIGNTIYF; D gene: TRBD1; V gene: TRBV27; J gene: TRBJ1-3; CDR3 length: 14; clone size: .
CDR3 DNA: TGTGCCACCAGCAGAGGTACCGGGACAAGTTTGAACTTC; CDR3 protein: CATSRGTGTSLNF; D gene: .; V gene: TRBV15; J gene: TRBJ2-7; CDR3 length: 13; clone size: few
CDR3 DNA: TGCAGCGTTGTGAGGCAGGGGGGGGCAGATACGCAGTATTTT; CDR3 protein: CSVVRQGGADTQYF; D gene: .; V gene: TRBV29-1; J gene: TRBJ2-3; CDR3 length: 14; clone size: .
CDR3 DNA: TGCGCCAGCAGCCGCACGTTAGGGGATGAAAAACTGTTTTTT; CDR3 protein: CASSRTLGDEKLFF; D gene: .; V gene: TRBV5-1; J gene: TRBJ1-4; CDR3 length: 14; clone size: .
CDR3 DNA: TGTGCCAGCAATAAATGGGGAGACTCCTACAATGAGCAGTTCTTC; CDR3 protein: CASNKWGDSYNEQFF; D gene: .; V gene: TRBV7-9; J gene: TRBJ2-1; CDR3 length: 15; clone size: .
CDR3 DNA: TGTGCCAGCAGCCCGTCCCCATCGGCTGGCTACACCTTC; CDR3 protein: CASSPSPSAGYTF; D gene: .; V gene: TRBV7-3; J gene: TRBJ1-2; CDR3 length: 13; clone size: .
CDR3 DNA: TGTGCCAGCAGCCTCTCCTCCATCCACGAGCAGTACTTC; CDR3 protein: CASSLSSIHEQYF; D gene: .; V gene: TRBV7-2; J gene: TRBJ2-7; CDR3 length: 13; clone size: few
CDR3 DNA: TGCAGTTCGCGGGAATACAATGAGCAGTTCTTC; CDR3 protein: CSSREYNEQFF; D gene: .; V gene: TRBV20-1; J gene: TRBJ2-1; CDR3 length: 11; clone size: .
CDR3 DNA: TGTGCCAGCAGCTTTACAGGGATTTCCTACGAGCAGTACTTC; CDR3 protein: CASSFTGISYEQYF; D gene: .; V gene: TRBV7-3; J gene: TRBJ2-7; CDR3 length: 14; clone size: .
CDR3 DNA: TGTGCCAGCTCACAGGGACTAGCGGGAGGGTCCTACGAGCAGTACTTC; CDR3 protein: CASSQGLAGGSYEQYF; D gene: TRBD2; V gene: TRBV18; J gene: TRBJ2-7; CDR3 length: 16; clone size: once
CDR3 DNA: TGTGCCAGCAGCGCGGGACAGCTCTATGGCTACACCTTC; CDR3 protein: CASSAGQLYGYTF; D gene: TRBD1; V gene: TRBV7-2; J gene: TRBJ1-2; CDR3 length: 13; clone size: once
CDR3 DNA: TGTGCCAGCAGCGATCGACAGGTGGGAGCTAATGAAAAACTGTTTTTT; CDR3 protein: CASSDRQVGANEKLFF; D gene: .; V gene: TRBV7-9; J gene: TRBJ1-4; CDR3 length: 16; clone size: .
CDR3 DNA: TGTGCCAGCAGCTTTACAGGTATTGGGGGGGGAGATGAGCAGTTCTTC; CDR3 protein: CASSFTGIGGGDEQFF; D gene: TRBD2; V gene: TRBV11-3; J gene: TRBJ2-1; CDR3 length: 16; clone size: .
CDR3 DNA: TGCGCCAGCAGTGATAGTTGGCGCTCCTACGAGCAGTACTTC; CDR3 protein: CASSDSWRSYEQYF; D gene: .; V gene: TRBV10-2; J gene: TRBJ2-7; CDR3 length: 14; clone size: .
CDR3 DNA: TGTGCCAGCAGTTTGGTCGGGACAGGGGCCTACGAGCAGTACTTC; CDR3 protein: CASSLVGTGAYEQYF; D gene: TRBD1; V gene: TRBV27; J gene: TRBJ2-7; CDR3 length: 15; clone size: few
CDR3 DNA: TGTGCCAGCAGCCAAGGGGGCGAGGGAAACTATGGCTACACCTTC; CDR3 protein: CASSQGGEGNYGYTF; D gene: .; V gene: TRBV4-2; J gene: TRBJ1-2; CDR3 length: 15; clone size: .
CDR3 DNA: TGTGCCAGCAGTTTAACGGACAGGGGCTGGGGCACAGATACGCAGTATTTT; CDR3 protein: CASSLTDRGWGTDTQYF; D gene: TRBD1; V gene: TRBV28; J gene: TRBJ2-3; CDR3 length: 17; clone size: .
CDR3 DNA: TGTGCCAGCAGTGGACAGGGAACCACTCTCCCCCACGAGCAGTACTTC; CDR3 protein: CASSGQGTTLPHEQYF; D gene: TRBD1; V gene: TRBV28; J gene: TRBJ2-7; CDR3 length: 16; clone size: many
CDR3 DNA: TGCGCCAGCAGCCAAGCTGGGCTAGCAATCACAGATACGCAGTATTTT; CDR3 protein: CASSQAGLAITDTQYF; D gene: .; V gene: TRBV4-1; J gene: TRBJ2-3; CDR3 length: 16; clone size: .
CDR3 DNA: TGCGCCAGCACCCAGGGGAGCTATGGCTACACCTTC; CDR3 protein: CASTQGSYGYTF; D gene: .; V gene: TRBV10-2; J gene: TRBJ1-2; CDR3 length: 12; clone size: .
CDR3 DNA: TGTGCCACCAGCACGGACGATTTGGCCAATCAGCCCCAGCATTTT; CDR3 protein: CATSTDDLANQPQHF; D gene: .; V gene: TRBV15; J gene: TRBJ1-5; CDR3 length: 15; clone size: .
CDR3 DNA: TGCAGCGTTGTGGCGCCCGAAGGGGCCAGCCACGAGCAGTACTTC; CDR3 protein: CSVVAPEGASHEQYF; D gene: .; V gene: TRBV29-1; J gene: TRBJ2-7; CDR3 length: 15; clone size: .
CDR3 DNA: TGTGCCAGCAGTCCCGCAGGGGACCTCTCCTACGAGCAGTACTTC; CDR3 protein: CASSPAGDLSYEQYF; D gene: .; V gene: TRBV6-5; J gene: TRBJ2-7; CDR3 length: 15; clone size: .
CDR3 DNA: TGTGCCAGCAGCTTGGGCTCAGGTAGCTCCTACGAGCAGTACTTC; CDR3 protein: CASSLGSGSSYEQYF; D gene: .; V gene: TRBV5-8; J gene: TRBJ2-7; CDR3 length: 15; clone size: .
CDR3 DNA: TGTGCCAGCAGTTTATCCCGGGTAGCAGATACGCAGTATTTT; CDR3 protein: CASSLSRVADTQYF; D gene: .; V gene: TRBV28; J gene: TRBJ2-3; CDR3 length: 14; clone size: few
CDR3 DNA: TGCGCCAGCAGCGTGGGCCCCGACAGAGGAAGCTATGGCTACACCTTC; CDR3 protein: CASSVGPDRGSYGYTF; D gene: .; V gene: TRBV5-1; J gene: TRBJ1-2; CDR3 length: 16; clone size: .
CDR3 DNA: TGTGCCAGCAGTAGCCGCCAGGGGGAAGGCAATGAGCAGTTCTTC; CDR3 protein: CASSSRQGEGNEQFF; D gene: TRBD1; V gene: TRBV2; J gene: TRBJ2-1; CDR3 length: 15; clone size: .
CDR3 DNA: TGTGCCAGCAGCTTTTTCGGGCCACAAGAGACCCAGTACTTC; CDR3 protein: CASSFFGPQETQYF; D gene: .; V gene: TRBV7-2; J gene: TRBJ2-5; CDR3 length: 14; clone size: few
CDR3 DNA: TGTGCCAGCAGGGGGCAAACACCCTACGAGCAGTACTTC; CDR3 protein: CASRGQTPYEQYF; D gene: .; V gene: TRBV2; J gene: TRBJ2-7; CDR3 length: 13; clone size: .
CDR3 DNA: TGTGCCAGCAGCTTAGTCCAGGGAGGGGTAGGAACTGAAGCTTTCTTT; CDR3 protein: CASSLVQGGVGTEAFF; D gene: .; V gene: TRBV11-2; J gene: TRBJ1-1; CDR3 length: 16; clone size: .
CDR3 DNA: TGTGCCAGCAGTCTCCTCCTAGGGAGGGGCACAGATACGCAGTATTTT; CDR3 protein: CASSLLLGRGTDTQYF; D gene: TRBD2; V gene: TRBV27; J gene: TRBJ2-3; CDR3 length: 16; clone size: once
CDR3 DNA: TGTGCCAGCAGTTCCTCTCCTCCTAGCGGGCTCGCCTACGAGCAGTACTTC; CDR3 protein: CASSSSPPSGLAYEQYF; D gene: TRBD2; V gene: TRBV28; J gene: TRBJ2-7; CDR3 length: 17; clone size: once
CDR3 DNA: TGTGCCAGCAGCCTAGAAAGGTTGCGTGAAAAACTGTTTTTT; CDR3 protein: CASSLERLREKLFF; D gene: .; V gene: TRBV7-9; J gene: TRBJ1-4; CDR3 length: 14; clone size: .
CDR3 DNA: TGTGCCAGTAGTATGGGCGGGAGAAGCACAGATACGCAGTATTTT; CDR3 protein: CASSMGGRSTDTQYF; D gene: TRBD2; V gene: TRBV19; J gene: TRBJ2-3; CDR3 length: 15; clone size: .
CDR3 DNA: TGTGCCAGCACGCTTTACAGGGAAGAGACCCAGTACTTC; CDR3 protein: CASTLYREETQYF; D gene: .; V gene: TRBV2; J gene: TRBJ2-5; CDR3 length: 13; clone size: .
CDR3 DNA: TGCGCCAGCAGCTTTTCGACGGGTGAAGCTTTCTTT; CDR3 protein: CASSFSTGEAFF; D gene: .; V gene: TRBV5-1; J gene: TRBJ1-1; CDR3 length: 12; clone size: .
CDR3 DNA: TGTGCCAGCAGCTTGGGGGGTTTTGGCACAGATACGCAGTATTTT; CDR3 protein: CASSLGGFGTDTQYF; D gene: .; V gene: TRBV5-4; J gene: TRBJ2-3; CDR3 length: 15; clone size: .
CDR3 DNA: TGTGCCAGCAGCTTAGCGGCGGGAGGGCCGAATGAGCAGTTCTTC; CDR3 protein: CASSLAAGGPNEQFF; D gene: TRBD2; V gene: TRBV11-2; J gene: TRBJ2-1; CDR3 length: 15; clone size: .
CDR3 DNA: TGTGCCAGCAGCTCACCACAAACCTACGAGCAGTACTTC; CDR3 protein: CASSSPQTYEQYF; D gene: .; V gene: TRBV5-6; J gene: TRBJ2-7; CDR3 length: 13; clone size: .
CDR3 DNA: TGTGCCAGCAGCCCCAGGGGGGCCTACAATGAGCAGTTCTTC; CDR3 protein: CASSPRGAYNEQFF; D gene: .; V gene: TRBV7-9; J gene: TRBJ2-1; CDR3 length: 14; clone size: .
CDR3 DNA: TGTGCCAGCAGCCAGGACATTACACCTACCAATGAGCAGTTCTTC; CDR3 protein: CASSQDITPTNEQFF; D gene: .; V gene: TRBV7-9; J gene: TRBJ2-1; CDR3 length: 15; clone size: .
CDR3 DNA: TGTGCCAGCAGCTTAGGAGGTGGCGGGACCTACAATGAGCAGTTCTTC; CDR3 protein: CASSLGGGGTYNEQFF; D gene: .; V gene: TRBV11-3; J gene: TRBJ2-1; CDR3 length: 16; clone size: .
CDR3 DNA: TGCGCCAGCAGCAGTTCTAGCGGGAGCACGAGCTACAATGAGCAGTTCTTC; CDR3 protein: CASSSSSGSTSYNEQFF; D gene: TRBD2; V gene: TRBV5-1; J gene: TRBJ2-1; CDR3 length: 17; clone size: few
CDR3 DNA: TGTGCCAGCAGCTTTGGACAGGGGGACTATGGCTACACCTTC; CDR3 protein: CASSFGQGDYGYTF; D gene: TRBD1; V gene: TRBV11-2; J gene: TRBJ1-2; CDR3 length: 14; clone size: .
CDR3 DNA: TGTGCCAGCAGCTTAGGAGGCGCAACTGCCAACACCGGGGAGCTGTTTTTT; CDR3 protein: CASSLGGATANTGELFF; D gene: .; V gene: TRBV7-2; J gene: TRBJ2-2; CDR3 length: 17; clone size: once
CDR3 DNA: TGTGCCAGCAGCTCGGATAGCGGGAGGGCAGATACGCAGTATTTT; CDR3 protein: CASSSDSGRADTQYF; D gene: TRBD2; V gene: TRBV5-4; J gene: TRBJ2-3; CDR3 length: 15; clone size: .
CDR3 DNA: TGTGCCAGCAGACAGGCCCTAGCCTGGGGAACCGGGGAGCTGTTTTTT; CDR3 protein: CASRQALAWGTGELFF; D gene: .; V gene: TRBV7-2; J gene: TRBJ2-2; CDR3 length: 16; clone size: .
CDR3 DNA: TGTGCCAGCAGCTCAAAGGAAAACGAAAAACTGTTTTTT; CDR3 protein: CASSSKENEKLFF; D gene: .; V gene: TRBV6-6; J gene: TRBJ1-4; CDR3 length: 13; clone size: .